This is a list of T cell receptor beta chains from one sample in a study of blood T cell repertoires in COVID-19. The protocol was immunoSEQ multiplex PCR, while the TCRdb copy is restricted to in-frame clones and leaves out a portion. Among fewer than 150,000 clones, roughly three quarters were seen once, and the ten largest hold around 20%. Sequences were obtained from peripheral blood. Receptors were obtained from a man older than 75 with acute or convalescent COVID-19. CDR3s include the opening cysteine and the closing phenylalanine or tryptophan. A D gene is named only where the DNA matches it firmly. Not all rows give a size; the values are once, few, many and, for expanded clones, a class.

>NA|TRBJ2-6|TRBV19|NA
CASSRQEGASGANVLTF
TGTGCCAGTAGTAGGCAGGAGGGCGCCTCTGGGGCCAACGTCCTGACTTTC
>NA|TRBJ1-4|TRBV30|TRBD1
CAWKRPGQGQELFF
TGTGCCTGGAAAAGACCGGGACAGGGGCAAGAACTGTTTTTT
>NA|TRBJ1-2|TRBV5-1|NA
CASSLDSSNYGYTF
TGCGCCAGCAGCTTGGACAGCTCTAACTATGGCTACACCTTC
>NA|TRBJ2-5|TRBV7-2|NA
CASSLGAAQETQYF
TGTGCCAGCAGCTTAGGGGCAGCTCAAGAGACCCAGTACTTC
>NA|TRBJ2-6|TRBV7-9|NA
CASSPRRGSGANVLTF
TGTGCCAGCAGCCCTAGGAGGGGTTCCGGGGCCAACGTCCTGACTTTC
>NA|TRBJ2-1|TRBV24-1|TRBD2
CATSDVAGGPNEQFF
TGTGCCACCAGTGATGTAGCGGGGGGGCCCAATGAGCAGTTCTTC
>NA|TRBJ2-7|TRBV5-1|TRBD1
CASSRTGIYEQYF
TGCGCCAGCAGCAGGACAGGGATCTACGAGCAGTACTTC
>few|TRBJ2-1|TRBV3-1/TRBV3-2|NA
CASSRTPGTFRYNEQFF
TGTGCCAGCAGCCGAACCCCCGGGACATTTCGGTACAATGAGCAGTTCTTC
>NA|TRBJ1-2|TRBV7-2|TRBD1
CASSPWDRAYGYTF
TGTGCCAGCAGCCCGTGGGACAGAGCCTATGGCTACACCTTC
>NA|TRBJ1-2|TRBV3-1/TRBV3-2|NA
CASSSPSTRHDYTF
TGTGCCAGCAGCTCCCCTAGCACCCGCCACGACTACACCTTC
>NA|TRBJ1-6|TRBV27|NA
CASSPLFEGSSYNSPLHF
TGTGCCAGCAGTCCCCTGTTTGAGGGCAGCTCCTATAATTCACCCCTCCACTTT
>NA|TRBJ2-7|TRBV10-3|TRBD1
CAISRQTGSSYEQYF
TGTGCCATCAGCCGACAGACAGGGAGCTCCTACGAGCAGTACTTC
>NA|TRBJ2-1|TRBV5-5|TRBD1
CASSPGPDRGYEQFF
TGTGCCAGCAGCCCGGGACCGGACAGGGGTTATGAGCAGTTCTTC
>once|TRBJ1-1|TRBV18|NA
CASSPSMRGTEAFF
TGTGCCAGCTCACCATCAATGCGGGGCACTGAAGCTTTCTTT
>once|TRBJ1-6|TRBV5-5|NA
CASSLWRGNNSPLHF
TGTGCCAGCAGCTTGTGGCGGGGGAATAATTCACCCCTCCACTTT
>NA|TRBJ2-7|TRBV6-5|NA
CASSTPRDGEQYF
TGTGCCAGCAGTACCCCCAGGGATGGGGAGCAGTACTTC
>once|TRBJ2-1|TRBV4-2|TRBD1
CASSPWTGGYNEQFF
TGTGCCAGCAGCCCTTGGACAGGTGGCTACAATGAGCAGTTCTTC
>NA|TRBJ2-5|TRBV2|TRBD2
CANGLAGGTQETQYF
TGTGCCAACGGACTAGCGGGGGGGACGCAAGAGACCCAGTACTTC